A selection of T cell receptor beta chains follows, all from one sample in a study of blood T cell repertoires in COVID-19. This table comes from immunoSEQ multiplex PCR, and its TCRdb copy is limited to in-frame clones, with some not included. The sample lists around 450,000 clones, 70% to 90% seen once, with 1.5% to 2% in the top ten. The specimen was PBMCs or T cells enriched from blood (not recorded which). The origin of the receptors is a woman aged 18-29 years with acute COVID-19. Each CDR3 is given with its conserved first and last residue. The D gene is left open where the match is weak. Not every row has a clone size; where given, it reads once, few, many or a size class.

D gene: .
J gene: TRBJ2-7
clone size: .
V gene: TRBV14
CDR3 DNA: TGTGCCAGCAGCCAAGGGCCAGGGATCTACGAGCAGTACTTC
CDR3 protein: CASSQGPGIYEQYF

D gene: .
J gene: TRBJ2-7
clone size: .
V gene: TRBV6-2/TRBV6-3
CDR3 DNA: TGTGCCAGCAGTCGAGAGATATACGAGCAGTACTTC
CDR3 protein: CASSREIYEQYF

D gene: TRBD2
J gene: TRBJ2-7
clone size: .
V gene: TRBV25-1
CDR3 DNA: TGTGCCAGCAGTGGCTCGGGACTAGCGGGGGGGCCCTACGAGCAGTACTTC
CDR3 protein: CASSGSGLAGGPYEQYF

D gene: .
J gene: TRBJ1-2
clone size: .
V gene: TRBV5-6
CDR3 DNA: TGTGCCAGCAGCTTGGCAGGGGCGGGTAACTATGGCTACACCTTC
CDR3 protein: CASSLAGAGNYGYTF

D gene: .
J gene: TRBJ2-1
clone size: .
V gene: TRBV24-1
CDR3 DNA: TGTGCCACCAGTGGCGGCTCCTACAATGAGCAGTTCTTC
CDR3 protein: CATSGGSYNEQFF

D gene: .
J gene: TRBJ2-7
clone size: .
V gene: TRBV7-2
CDR3 DNA: TGTGCCAGCAGCTTAGTGTCGTCCGGCGAGCAGTACTTC
CDR3 protein: CASSLVSSGEQYF

D gene: TRBD1
J gene: TRBJ1-4
clone size: .
V gene: TRBV5-4
CDR3 DNA: TGTGCCAGCAGCCCAAAGGGGGCGGCTAATGAAAAACTGTTTTTT
CDR3 protein: CASSPKGAANEKLFF

D gene: .
J gene: TRBJ2-5
clone size: .
V gene: TRBV12-2
CDR3 DNA: TGTGCAAGTCGCCAAGGTCCTAGCGGGGGGGATCAAGAGACCCAGTACTTC
CDR3 protein: CASRQGPSGGDQETQYF

D gene: .
J gene: TRBJ2-1
clone size: .
V gene: TRBV30
CDR3 DNA: TGTGCCTGGAGTGTACGGGGGAGGAACAATGAGCAGTTCTTC
CDR3 protein: CAWSVRGRNNEQFF

D gene: .
J gene: TRBJ1-3
clone size: .
V gene: TRBV15
CDR3 DNA: TGTGCCACCAGCCGGGGGATGCCTGGGGGAAACACCATATATTTT
CDR3 protein: CATSRGMPGGNTIYF

D gene: .
J gene: TRBJ1-1
clone size: .
V gene: TRBV11-2
CDR3 DNA: TGTGCCAGCAGGAAAAAAGACAGGAACACTGAAGCTTTCTTT
CDR3 protein: CASRKKDRNTEAFF

D gene: .
J gene: TRBJ2-5
clone size: .
V gene: TRBV10-3
CDR3 DNA: TGTGCCATCAGTAACACAGAGCAGGAAGGGACCCAGTACTTC
CDR3 protein: CAISNTEQEGTQYF

D gene: TRBD2
J gene: TRBJ2-7
clone size: .
V gene: TRBV3-1/TRBV3-2
CDR3 DNA: TGTGCCAGCAGCTACTCCGGGGGGAACGAGCAGTACTTC
CDR3 protein: CASSYSGGNEQYF

D gene: .
J gene: TRBJ2-7
clone size: once
V gene: TRBV10-1
CDR3 DNA: TGCGCCAGCAGTCCAGGCTACGAGCAGTACTTC
CDR3 protein: CASSPGYEQYF

D gene: .
J gene: TRBJ2-1
clone size: .
V gene: TRBV9
CDR3 DNA: TGTGCCAGCAGCGCGGCAGGGGAACCCTACAATGAGCAGTTCTTC
CDR3 protein: CASSAAGEPYNEQFF

D gene: .
J gene: TRBJ1-1
clone size: once
V gene: TRBV27
CDR3 DNA: TGTGCCACCCTAGACCCGTGGAACACTGAAGCTTTCTTT
CDR3 protein: CATLDPWNTEAFF

D gene: .
J gene: TRBJ1-6
clone size: .
V gene: TRBV9
CDR3 DNA: TGTGCCAGCAGCCCCAGGGGCCAGGGGTTTGATTCACCCCTCCACTTT
CDR3 protein: CASSPRGQGFDSPLHF

D gene: .
J gene: TRBJ1-2
clone size: .
V gene: TRBV9
CDR3 DNA: TGTGCCAGCAGCCCAACGGTAGACTATGGCTACACCTTC
CDR3 protein: CASSPTVDYGYTF

D gene: .
J gene: TRBJ2-1
clone size: .
V gene: TRBV11-2
CDR3 DNA: TGTGCCAGCAGCTTAGTGGAGCCATACTCCTACAATGAGCAGTTCTTC
CDR3 protein: CASSLVEPYSYNEQFF

D gene: .
J gene: TRBJ1-5
clone size: medium-sized
V gene: TRBV7-8
CDR3 DNA: TGTGCCAGCAGCTTAGACAGGGGCAATCAGCCCCAGCATTTT
CDR3 protein: CASSLDRGNQPQHF

D gene: .
J gene: TRBJ2-7
clone size: .
V gene: TRBV29-1
CDR3 DNA: TGCAGCGTTGAATTTACACAGACACCGTACGAGCAGTACTTC
CDR3 protein: CSVEFTQTPYEQYF

D gene: TRBD1
J gene: TRBJ2-3
clone size: .
V gene: TRBV19
CDR3 DNA: TGTGCCAGTAGTCCGGGACAGGGGTCCGCAGATACGCAGTATTTT
CDR3 protein: CASSPGQGSADTQYF

D gene: .
J gene: TRBJ1-1
clone size: .
V gene: TRBV18
CDR3 DNA: TGTGCCAGCTCACCAGTGAGCACTGAAGCTTTCTTT
CDR3 protein: CASSPVSTEAFF

D gene: TRBD1
J gene: TRBJ2-3
clone size: .
V gene: TRBV6-1
CDR3 DNA: TGTGCCAGCAGTGATAGAAACAGGGGCACGGATACGCAGTATTTT
CDR3 protein: CASSDRNRGTDTQYF

D gene: .
J gene: TRBJ1-5
clone size: .
V gene: TRBV7-2
CDR3 DNA: TGTGCCATCGCCGTAGTCGGCAATCAGCCCCAGCATTTT
CDR3 protein: CAIAVVGNQPQHF

D gene: TRBD1
J gene: TRBJ2-3
clone size: .
V gene: TRBV4-1
CDR3 DNA: TGCGCCAGCAGTCCAACAGGGGCTTCCAGGGCAGATACGCAGTATTTT
CDR3 protein: CASSPTGASRADTQYF

D gene: .
J gene: TRBJ1-3
clone size: few
V gene: TRBV10-2
CDR3 DNA: TGCGCCAGCACCATATCCAGGGCTAGAAACACCATATATTTT
CDR3 protein: CASTISRARNTIYF

D gene: TRBD2
J gene: TRBJ2-1
clone size: .
V gene: TRBV19
CDR3 DNA: TGTGCCAGTAGAAATCTAGCGGGGGGGGTTGCTGAGCAGTTCTTC
CDR3 protein: CASRNLAGGVAEQFF

D gene: .
J gene: TRBJ2-5
clone size: once
V gene: TRBV7-9
CDR3 DNA: TGTGCCAGCACCACGGGGGGCAGCCAAGAGACCCAGTACTTC
CDR3 protein: CASTTGGSQETQYF

D gene: .
J gene: TRBJ2-2
clone size: .
V gene: TRBV7-2
CDR3 DNA: TGTGCCAGCAGCTCGGGGACTGGCCTTGGGGAGCTGTTTTTT
CDR3 protein: CASSSGTGLGELFF

D gene: .
J gene: TRBJ2-7
clone size: .
V gene: TRBV7-2
CDR3 DNA: TGTGCCAGCAGCTTATCCGGGACAAGGAGCTCCTACGAGCAGTACTTC
CDR3 protein: CASSLSGTRSSYEQYF

D gene: .
J gene: TRBJ1-2
clone size: .
V gene: TRBV4-3
CDR3 DNA: TGCGCCAGCAGCCAAGAGGGGGCAACGGAGTATGGCTACACCTTC
CDR3 protein: CASSQEGATEYGYTF

D gene: TRBD1
J gene: TRBJ1-1
clone size: .
V gene: TRBV18
CDR3 DNA: TGTGCCAGCTCGCTGGGACAGAGGGGCACTGAAGCTTTCTTT
CDR3 protein: CASSLGQRGTEAFF

D gene: TRBD1
J gene: TRBJ1-2
clone size: many
V gene: TRBV9
CDR3 DNA: TGTGCCAGCAGCGTAGGACAGGGAAATGGCTACACCTTC
CDR3 protein: CASSVGQGNGYTF

D gene: .
J gene: TRBJ2-7
clone size: .
V gene: TRBV28
CDR3 DNA: TGTGCCAGCAGTTTTACTAGTCTGGAGCAGTACTTC
CDR3 protein: CASSFTSLEQYF

D gene: .
J gene: TRBJ1-6
clone size: .
V gene: TRBV12-3/TRBV12-4
CDR3 DNA: TGTGCCAGCGGAGCATTATATAATTCACCCCTCCACTTT
CDR3 protein: CASGALYNSPLHF

D gene: TRBD1
J gene: TRBJ1-1
clone size: .
V gene: TRBV7-9
CDR3 DNA: TGTGCCAGCAGCCATCCCACAGGGGGCGGTAACACTGAAGCTTTCTTT
CDR3 protein: CASSHPTGGGNTEAFF

D gene: .
J gene: TRBJ1-5
clone size: once
V gene: TRBV28
CDR3 DNA: TGTGCCAGCAGCCCAACAGGGCCAGGGAATCAGCCCCAGCATTTT
CDR3 protein: CASSPTGPGNQPQHF

D gene: .
J gene: TRBJ1-1
clone size: .
V gene: TRBV28
CDR3 DNA: TGTGCCAGCAGGTCTACAGGGACGAACACTGAAGCTTTCTTT
CDR3 protein: CASRSTGTNTEAFF

D gene: .
J gene: TRBJ1-1
clone size: few
V gene: TRBV2
CDR3 DNA: TGTGCCAGCAGTGAAGGGGGGACAAAGAACACTGAAGCTTTCTTT
CDR3 protein: CASSEGGTKNTEAFF

D gene: TRBD2
J gene: TRBJ2-1
clone size: .
V gene: TRBV3-1/TRBV3-2
CDR3 DNA: TGTGCCAGCAGCCTGCGGACTAGCGGGCACAATGAGCAGTTCTTC
CDR3 protein: CASSLRTSGHNEQFF

D gene: TRBD2
J gene: TRBJ2-2
clone size: .
V gene: TRBV4-1
CDR3 DNA: TGCGCCAGCAGCCAAAGCGGGAGGTCCACCGGGGAGCTGTTTTTT
CDR3 protein: CASSQSGRSTGELFF

D gene: TRBD1
J gene: TRBJ1-2
clone size: .
V gene: TRBV9
CDR3 DNA: TGTGCCAGCAGCGGAGACAGGGGGCGCAGCTATGGCTACACCTTC
CDR3 protein: CASSGDRGRSYGYTF